This T cell receptor (beta chain) derives from a study of blood T cell repertoires in COVID-19. Assay used: immunoSEQ multiplex PCR; TCRdb lists only in-frame clones, some missing. This repertoire shows roughly 30,000 clones, roughly 70% found once; its top ten account for 20% to 25%. This CDR3 has 14 amino acids. Germline V gives CDR1 SGHTA, CDR2 FQGNSA. V was shortened by 2 bases and J by 5 bases, with 12 bases between the two germline ends. J is TRBJ1-2 and V is TRBV7-2; maybe TRBD1 (5 bases). The sequencing sample was made of peripheral blood. This clonotype originated in a boy between 2 and 10 years old with active or convalescent COVID-19. The CDR3 DNA is TGTGCCAGCAGCTTATCAGGTTCAGGGTATGGCTACACCTTC. This sequence encodes CASSLSGSGYGYTF. Supplemented by reference TRBV7-2 and TRBJ1-2, the full variable domain reads GAGVSQSPSNKVTEKGKDVELRCDPISGHTALYWYRQSLGQGLEFLIYFQGNSAPDKSGLPSDRFSAERTGGSVSTLTIQRTQQEDSAVYLCASSLSGSGYGYTFGSGTRLTVV.